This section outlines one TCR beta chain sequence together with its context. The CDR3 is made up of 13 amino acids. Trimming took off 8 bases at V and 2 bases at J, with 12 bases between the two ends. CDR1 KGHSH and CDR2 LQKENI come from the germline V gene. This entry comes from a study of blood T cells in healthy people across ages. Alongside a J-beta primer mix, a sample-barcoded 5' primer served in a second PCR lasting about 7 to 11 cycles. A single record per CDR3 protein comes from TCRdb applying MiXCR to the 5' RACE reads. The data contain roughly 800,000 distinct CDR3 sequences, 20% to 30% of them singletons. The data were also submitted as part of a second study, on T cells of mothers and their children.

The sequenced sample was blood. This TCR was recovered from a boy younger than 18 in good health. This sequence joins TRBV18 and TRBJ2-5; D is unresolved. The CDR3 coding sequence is TGTGCCAGCACCCCTGGGCCTCAAGAGACCCAGTACTTC. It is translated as CASTPGPQETQYF.